These 31 T cell receptor beta chains were sequenced from one sample in a study of Graves' ophthalmopathy and Graves' hyperthyroidism. Amplified TCR beta CDR3 regions were obtained using RNA transcripts as template. HTBI primers primed a first-round RT-PCR, and a second-round multiplex PCR followed. TCRdb itself ran the multiplex PCR reads through MiXCR, one entry per CDR3 protein. Here the sample spans around 400,000 distinct CDR3 sequences, about 21% being singletons. Sequencing was done on a sample of peripheral blood. These receptors were taken from a young woman with stable Graves' hyperthyroidism.

This chain uses TRBV2 with TRBJ2-7, with D maybe TRBD2 (5 bases). The CDR3 is made up of 15 amino acids. Germline CDR1 and CDR2: SNHLY and FYNNEI. V dropped 0 bases and J dropped 8 bases, with 17 bases sitting between them. The CDR3 sequence is CASSEAEVAPGQQYF. The CDR3 coding sequence is TGTGCCAGCAGTGAAGCGGAGGTGGCCCCCGGCCAGCAGTACTTC.

This clonotype was seen ten or more times. V and J are TRBV19 and TRBJ2-2, with a weak D call TRBD2 (5 bases). The CDR3 length is 13 residues. The V and J ends lost 3 bases and 5 bases respectively, with 7 bases between them. Germline CDR1 LNHDA, CDR2 SQIVND (reference sequence). CDR3 bases: TGTGCCAGTAGTATCGGGGATACCGGGGAGCTGTTTTTT. It codes for CASSIGDTGELFF.

The V and J genes are TRBV12-3 or TRBV12-4 and TRBJ2-7, with 13 bases that match TRBD2. V was clipped by 3 bases and J by 0 bases; unmatched bases: 20. The CDR3 covers 22 residues. This CDR3 is CASSFGVSRPGLAGPSSYEQYF. CDR3 nucleotide sequence: TGTGCCAGCAGTTTTGGTGTCAGCCGTCCGGGACTAGCGGGGCCCAGCTCCTACGAGCAGTACTTC.

This clonotype has ten or more counts. The chain joins TRBV7-9 to TRBJ2-5; tentative D call: TRBD1 (5 bases). The V gene's germline CDR1 is SEHNR and CDR2 FQNEAQ (reference sequence). The CDR3 is 14 amino acids. V was clipped by 5 bases and J by 8 bases, with 18 bases between them. The DNA of the CDR3 is TGTGCCAGCAGCCCCATGACAGCCTGGACCACCCAGTACTTC. Amino acid sequence: CASSPMTAWTTQYF.

This clonotype came up a few times. The V gene is TRBV6-1, the J gene TRBJ2-1; D gene ambiguous. This CDR3 contains 15 residues. Trimming removed 6 bases at V and 0 bases at J, with 12 bases between. Germline V gives CDR1 MNHNS, CDR2 SASEGT. Written as DNA, the CDR3 is TGTGCCAGCAGCCAGACTCTTAGCTCCTACAATGAGCAGTTCTTC. This gives the protein CASSQTLSSYNEQFF.

The CDR3 protein is CASNTGTAAYEQYF. Here the CDR3 DNA reads TGCGCCAGCAATACCGGGACAGCAGCCTACGAGCAGTACTTC. The V gene is TRBV10-1, the J gene TRBJ2-7; 7 nucleotides line up with TRBD1. The germline V gene encodes CDR1 WNHNN and CDR2 SYGVQD (reference sequence). The CDR3 spans 14 residues. Germline trimming cut 7 bases from V and 2 bases from J; bases unmatched to any gene: 8.

This clonotype was seen at least ten times. The rearrangement uses TRBV6-1 and TRBJ1-1; D unclear. V was clipped by 3 bases and J by 10 bases, with 12 bases between them. The CDR3 totals 12 residues. The germline V gene has CDR1 MNHNS and CDR2 SASEGT. The CDR3 loop reads CASSDSGRGAFF. The CDR3 bases are TGTGCCAGCAGTGACAGTGGACGGGGAGCTTTCTTT.

In its sample, this clonotype was seen a few times. CDR3: CASRPGQGAGVAFF. The CDR3 DNA reads TGTGCCAGCAGACCCGGACAGGGGGCCGGAGTAGCTTTCTTT. This chain joins TRBV6-1 and TRBJ1-1, with 11 bases aligning to TRBD1. The ends lost 6 bases at V and 10 bases at J; junction bases unmatched: 10. CDR3 length: 14 residues. Germline CDR1 and CDR2: MNHNS and SASEGT.

There are many counts of this clonotype. The chain carries TRBV12-3 or TRBV12-4 and TRBJ2-7; 8 nucleotides line up with TRBD1. Germline trimming cut 2 bases from V and 3 bases from J; bases unmatched to any gene: 3. The CDR3 consists of 14 residues. CDR3 residues: CASSLWDRNYEQYF. CDR3 in DNA: TGTGCCAGCAGTTTATGGGACAGGAACTACGAGCAGTACTTC.

This clonotype showed up just a few times. A clone one base away is much larger, so this may be a read error. This chain connects TRBV28 to TRBJ1-6, with D maybe TRBD1 (6 bases). V lost 6 bases to trimming and J lost 15 bases, with 15 bases between them. The germline gives CDR1 MDHEN, CDR2 SYDVKM. The CDR3 is 12 residues long. Written as DNA, the CDR3 is TGTGCCAGCAGACCATGGGGGGGACACCTCCACTTT. Translation gives CASRPWGGHLHF. Variable domain in full (rest from reference TRBV28 and TRBJ1-6): DVKVTQSSRYLVKRTGEKVFLECVQDMDHENMFWYRQDPGLGLRLIYFSYDVKMKEKGDIPEGYSVSREKKERFSLILESASTNQTSMYLCASRPWGGHLHFGNGTRLTVT.

This clonotype showed up many times. The CDR3 reads CASSLGRPGQGRNSPLHF. CDR3 sequence (DNA): TGCGCCAGCAGCTTGGGTCGGCCGGGACAGGGTAGAAATTCACCCCTCCACTTT. This sequence joins TRBV5-1 and TRBJ1-6; 9 bases map to TRBD1. The CDR3 contains 18 residues. The germline CDR1 and CDR2 sequences are SGHRS and YFSETQ. Losses at the gene ends were 0 bases for V and 7 bases for J; bases not matched to a gene: 11.

This clonotype was counted many times. V and J are TRBV5-1 and TRBJ2-5; no clear D gene. This CDR3 is built from 13 residues. Germline lookup yields CDR1 SGHRS and CDR2 YFSETQ. V dropped 1 base and J dropped 4 bases, with 8 bases sitting between them. The CDR3 DNA follows: TGCGCCAGCAGCTTGAATAGCAGAGAGACCCAGTACTTC. This codes for CASSLNSRETQYF. Using reference TRBV5-1 and TRBJ2-5 for the parts outside the CDR3, the full variable domain is KAGVTQTPRYLIKTRGQQVTLSCSPISGHRSVSWYQQTPGQGLQFLFEYFSETQRNKGNFPGRFSGRQFSNSRSEMNVSTLELGDSALYLCASSLNSRETQYFGPGTRLLVL.

This clonotype was seen repeatedly, ten times or more. The chain carries TRBV6-1 and TRBJ1-2, with a possible D match to TRBD1 (5 bases). Trimming cost V 3 bases and J 4 bases, with 9 bases left between them. CDR3 length: 13 residues. Germline V gene data show CDR1 as MNHNS and CDR2 as SASEGT. The chain's CDR3 is CASSDRVRYGYTF. CDR3 DNA sequence: TGTGCCAGCAGTGACAGGGTGCGCTATGGCTACACCTTC.

A few counts support this clonotype. This chain connects TRBV7-8 to TRBJ2-2; D uncertain. CDR3 size: 16 residues. Germline V gene lookup returns CDR1 SGHVS and CDR2 FQNEAQ. V lost 1 base and J 1 base, leaving 10 bases between the germline ends. The CDR3 region is CASSLGGVGNTGELFF. The CDR3 DNA follows: TGTGCCAGCAGCTTAGGTGGGGTCGGGAACACCGGGGAGCTGTTTTTT. The variable domain in full, completed from reference TRBV7-8 and TRBJ2-2, reads GAGVSQSPRYKVAKRGQDVALRCDPISGHVSLFWYQQALGQGPEFLTYFQNEAQLDKSGLPSDRFFAERPEGSVSTLKIQRTQQEDSAVYLCASSLGGVGNTGELFFGEGSRLTVL.

In this sample, this clonotype turned up many times. The V and J genes are TRBV2 and TRBJ2-7; 8 nucleotides agree with TRBD1. Germline loops: CDR1 SNHLY, CDR2 FYNNEI. The CDR3 contains 12 residues. With 6 bases clipped from V and 5 bases from J, the junction kept 3 bases outside the gene matches. The CDR3 DNA follows: TGTGCCAGCAGCGGACAGGGCGACGAGCAGTACTTC. This gives the protein CASSGQGDEQYF.

This clonotype came up many times. The chain has TRBV2 and TRBJ2-7; TRBD1 agrees at 9 bases. The junction had 3 bases not matched to a gene; V was cut back by 6 bases and J by 3 bases. Germline CDR1 is SNHLY and CDR2 is FYNNEI. The length of the CDR3 is 13 residues. For the CDR3, the DNA is TGTGCCAGCAGAACAGGGGGCGTCTACGAGCAGTACTTC. Amino acids: CASRTGGVYEQYF.

This clonotype appeared a few times. The chain carries TRBV29-1 and TRBJ2-5; 9 positions match TRBD1. Germline assignment: CDR1 SQVTM and CDR2 ANQGSEA. With V trimmed by 4 bases and J by 5 bases, 11 bases remained unmatched. The CDR3 runs to 15 residues. The chain's CDR3 is CSVGWTGVRGETQYF. CDR3 DNA: TGCAGCGTTGGCTGGACAGGGGTCAGGGGGGAGACCCAGTACTTC.

The sample holds many counts of this clonotype. The chain uses TRBV28 and TRBJ2-7; D is possibly TRBD2 (5 bases). The germline CDR1 and CDR2 sequences are MDHEN and SYDVKM. Deletions cut 3 bases from V and 2 bases from J, with 11 bases between. The length of the CDR3 is 14 residues. The CDR3 coding sequence is TGTGCCAGCAGTTTGGAGGTATCAACCTACGAGCAGTACTTC. Residues: CASSLEVSTYEQYF.

There are many counts of this clonotype. This chain joins TRBV30 and TRBJ2-2; D call uncertain. This CDR3 is built from 15 residues. In germline, CDR1 is GTSNPN, CDR2 SVGIG (reference sequence). With 2 bases removed from V and 3 bases from J, the gap between germline ends came to 13 bases. CDR3 amino acids: CAWSRAGLDTGELFF. The CDR3 DNA reads TGTGCCTGGAGTAGGGCCGGGTTGGACACCGGGGAGCTGTTTTTT.

This clonotype was detected a few times. J is TRBJ2-2 and V is TRBV3-1; the D gene is possibly TRBD1 (5 bases). The V gene's germline CDR1 is LGHDT and CDR2 YNNKEL (reference sequence). The CDR3 covers 15 residues. The V end was cut by 2 bases, the J end by 5 bases, with 12 bases between. CDR3 bases: TGTGCCAGCAGCCAATACTTTTGGACAACCGGGGAGCTGTTTTTT. Protein: CASSQYFWTTGELFF.

This clonotype was seen only a few times. A much larger clone differs by one base, so this may be a read error. The chain recombines TRBV6-2 or TRBV6-3 with TRBJ2-1, with 12 bases lining up with TRBD2. The CDR3 is made up of 14 amino acids. Per germline, CDR1 MNHEY and CDR2 SVGEGT. In nucleotides, the CDR3 is TGTGCCAGCAGTCCGACTAGCGGGAGTAATGAGAAGTTCTTC. Its protein product is CASSPTSGSNEKFF.

This sequence joins TRBV6-2 or TRBV6-3 and TRBJ2-7, with TRBD1 matching 11 bases. This CDR3 region has 19 residues. Germline V lookup: CDR1 MNHEY, CDR2 SVGEGT. V dropped 4 bases and J dropped 2; count of bases not matched to a gene: 16. The CDR3 sequence: CASSSQDRGLGGETYEQYF. The CDR3 region has the DNA TGTGCCAGCAGTTCTCAGGACAGGGGGCTCGGGGGGGAAACCTACGAGCAGTACTTC.

This clonotype showed up many times. V gene TRBV6-2 or TRBV6-3 combines with J gene TRBJ2-7; perhaps TRBD1 as D (5 bases). Trimming took off 4 bases at V and 0 bases at J, with 7 bases between the two ends. CDR1 and CDR2 (germline): MNHEY, SVGEGT. The CDR3 length is 13 residues. CDR3 residues: CASSSQGSYEQYF. The CDR3 bases are TGTGCCAGCAGTTCCCAGGGCTCCTACGAGCAGTACTTC.

This clonotype was seen many times. The rearrangement uses TRBV12-3 or TRBV12-4 and TRBJ1-1, with 10 nucleotides matching TRBD1. V was pared by 7 bases and J by 4 bases, with 9 bases of the junction left unmatched. The CDR3 spans 15 residues. Here the CDR3 reads CASTLGDRGGTEAFF. CDR3 DNA: TGTGCCAGCACCTTAGGGGACAGGGGTGGCACTGAAGCTTTCTTT.

Concerning this clonotype itself: A much bigger clone sits one base away, suggesting this may be a read error. The rearrangement joins TRBV6-1 to TRBJ1-5; D is ambiguous. The germline V gene encodes CDR1 MNHNS and CDR2 SASEGT. The CDR3 loop spans 13 amino acids. The CDR3 region is CASSTTSNQPQRF. The DNA of the CDR3 is TGTGCCAGCAGTACGACCAGCAATCAGCCCCAGCGTTTT.

The rearrangement uses TRBV28 and TRBJ2-7, with D perhaps matching TRBD1 (6 bases). The CDR3 extends over 15 amino acids. Deletions cut 4 bases from V and 5 bases from J, with 18 bases between. Per the germline V gene, CDR1 is MDHEN and CDR2 is SYDVKM. CDR3 protein: CASSSSTGWDNEQYV. CDR3 bases: TGTGCCAGCAGTTCCTCCACAGGGTGGGATAACGAGCAGTACGTC.

The sample holds many counts of this clonotype. The rearrangement joins TRBV6-1 to TRBJ1-5; tentatively, D is TRBD1 (6 bases). Germline values: CDR1 MNHNS, CDR2 SASEGT. Trimming left V 6 bases short and J 0 bases short, with 12 bases between. The CDR3 totals 15 residues. CDR3 in amino acids: CASSPDSSSNQPQHF. CDR3 bases: TGTGCCAGCAGCCCGGACAGTTCTAGCAATCAGCCCCAGCATTTT.

This clonotype was picked up a small number of times. In nucleotides, the CDR3 is TGCAGCGTTGGATCGCCGGGACAGGAATACACCGGGGAGCTGTTTTTT. Translating gives CSVGSPGQEYTGELFF. The J gene is TRBJ2-2, the V gene TRBV29-1; 8 positions agree with TRBD1. The CDR3 loop spans 16 amino acids. Germline V lookup: CDR1 SQVTM, CDR2 ANQGSEA. J gave up 3 bases and V 4 bases, and 10 bases lay outside the gene matches.

This clonotype has at least ten counts. The junction differs from germline at one of its ends, possibly a read error. J is TRBJ2-4 and V is TRBV6-1; TRBD2 is a possible D gene (7 bases). This CDR3 is 16 amino acids long. Germline V gene lookup returns CDR1 MNHNS and CDR2 SASEGT. The CDR3 bases are TGTGCCAGCACCTTGGGGGGGGCGGAGGCCAAAAACATTAAGTACTTC. Protein: CASTLGGAEAKNIKYF.

This clonotype was counted many times. The chain links TRBV12-3 or TRBV12-4 to TRBJ1-2; TRBD1 agrees at 7 bases. Germline trimming cut 4 bases from V and 2 bases from J; bases unmatched to any gene: 7. The CDR3 totals 15 residues. This chain's CDR3 is CASSWDSTGNYGYTF. In DNA form, the CDR3 reads TGTGCCAGCAGTTGGGACAGTACCGGAAACTATGGCTACACCTTC.

The rearrangement links TRBV20-1 to TRBJ2-2, with 8 bases aligning to TRBD2. Germline V gives CDR1 DFQATT, CDR2 SNEGSKA (reference sequence). The CDR3 loop spans 15 amino acids. V gave up 2 bases and J gave up 3 bases; unmatched junction bases: 5. The CDR3 sequence: CSARFARGDTGELFF. The DNA of the CDR3 is TGCAGTGCTAGATTCGCGCGGGGGGACACCGGGGAGCTGTTTTTT.